This TCR beta chain was recorded in a study of cytomegalovirus exposure and HLA in healthy donors. Germline CDR1 MDHEN, CDR2 SYDVKM. J lost 2 bases, V lost 1 base, and 23 bases had no gene match. The CDR3 consists of 23 residues. PCR used 60 Vbeta primers and 13 Jbeta primers. Measured with immunoSEQ multiplex PCR; TCRdb has only the in-frame clones, and not every one. The table has approximately 170,000 clones, about 65% seen once. The sequence was obtained from a woman aged 18-35 years in good health and CMV-seropositive. The J gene is TRBJ1-5, the V gene TRBV28; 10 bases map to TRBD1. The sample was PBMCs. The CDR3 DNA reads as TGTGCCAGCAGTTTATCCGCCATGACCGCGGACAGGGGGAATCATCGGGGCAATCAGCCCCAGCATTTT. Encoded protein: CASSLSAMTADRGNHRGNQPQHF. The complete variable domain, with remaining parts taken from reference TRBV28 and TRBJ1-5, reads DVKVTQSSRYLVKRTGEKVFLECVQDMDHENMFWYRQDPGLGLRLIYFSYDVKMKEKGDIPEGYSVSREKKERFSLILESASTNQTSMYLCASSLSAMTADRGNHRGNQPQHFGDGTRLSIL.